The 21 T cell receptor beta chains listed next were all sequenced from one sample in a study of T cell responses to AZD1222 COVID-19 vaccine. The assay was immunoSEQ multiplex PCR, and TCRdb's table has in-frame clones only and misses some. Here the sample spans some 70,000 clones, 80% being singletons. The specimen comprised peripheral blood, sampled 28 days after the second AZD1222 dose. The receptor source for this set is an adult who received the AZD1222 COVID-19 vaccine.

This chain uses TRBV6-5 with TRBJ1-1, with D possibly matching TRBD1 (6 bases). V lost 6 bases to trimming and J lost 3 bases, with 11 bases between them. CDR1 is MNHEY, CDR2 SVGAGI, per germline. The length of the CDR3 is 13 residues. The CDR3 DNA reads TGTGCCAGCAGAACAGGGTGGGACACTGAAGCTTTCTTT. Its translation is CASRTGWDTEAFF.

The chain has TRBV5-5 and TRBJ1-2; 10 bases agree with TRBD1. Germline trimming cut 4 bases from V and 4 bases from J; bases unmatched to any gene: 13. Per germline, CDR1 SGHKS and CDR2 YYEKEE (reference sequence). The CDR3 is made up of 17 amino acids. The CDR3 region has the DNA TGTGCCAGCAGCCCCTTGGCGAAGACAGGGGGCTCCTATGGCTACACCTTC. Translated, it gives CASSPLAKTGGSYGYTF.

The chain recombines TRBV4-1 with TRBJ1-2; D perhaps matches TRBD1 (6 bases). This CDR3 has 15 amino acids. V lost 5 bases and J lost 12, with 25 bases in between. Germline assignment: CDR1 MGHRA and CDR2 YSYEKL. CDR3 loop: CASSRPGGQRGTNTF. CDR3 bases: TGCGCCAGCAGCAGACCCGGTGGACAGCGGGGAACCAACACCTTC.

This chain joins TRBV5-1 and TRBJ1-2; no firm D call. This CDR3 has 15 residues. Germline V CDR1 and CDR2: SGHRS, YFSETQ. V was trimmed by 0 bases and J by 0 bases, leaving 9 bases between them. CDR3: CASSLGQPPNYGYTF. The CDR3 DNA reads as TGCGCCAGCAGCTTGGGGCAGCCTCCTAACTATGGCTACACCTTC.

This chain connects TRBV10-3 to TRBJ1-6, with D unclear. The germline V gene has CDR1 ENHRY and CDR2 SYGVKD. The V end was cut by 1 base, the J end by 6 bases, with 10 bases between. There are 15 residues in the CDR3. This CDR3 reads CAISELDTLNSPLHF. CDR3 DNA: TGTGCCATCAGTGAGTTGGATACTCTTAATTCACCCCTCCACTTT.

This clone showed up many times. The J gene is TRBJ1-1, the V gene TRBV18; D is ambiguous. CDR1 is KGHSH, CDR2 LQKENI, per germline. The length of the CDR3 is 14 residues. Trimming stripped 1 base from V and 2 bases from J, with 8 bases between. The CDR3 DNA sequence: TGTGCCAGCTCACCACTTACTATAAACACTGAAGCTTTCTTT. It codes for CASSPLTINTEAFF. The variable domain in full, with the rest retrieved from reference TRBV18 and TRBJ1-1, is NAGVMQNPRHLVRRRGQEARLRCSPMKGHSHVYWYRQLPEEGLKFMVYLQKENIIDESGMPKERFSAEFPKEGPSILRIQQVVRGDSAAYFCASSPLTINTEAFFGQGTRLTVV.

This CDR3 reads CASSPSGTAQYF. CDR3 DNA: TGTGCCAGCAGTCCTAGTGGAACGGCGCAGTACTTC. V is TRBV12-3 or TRBV12-4 and J is TRBJ2-7; no firm D call. Trimming removed 5 bases at V and 9 bases at J, with 14 bases between. This CDR3 has 12 residues.

This chain joins TRBV9 and TRBJ2-1, with D tentatively TRBD1 or TRBD2 (5 bases each). V dropped 2 bases and J dropped 6 bases, with 12 bases sitting between them. In germline, CDR1 is SGDLS, CDR2 YYNGEE. The CDR3 sequence is 14 residues long. This CDR3 is CASSVRDVINEQFF. The CDR3 nucleotides are TGTGCCAGCAGCGTCCGGGACGTCATCAATGAGCAGTTCTTC.

The CDR3, as DNA: TGCAGCGTTGAAGATCGAACGTACCAAGAGACCCAGTACTTC. Protein sequence: CSVEDRTYQETQYF. The chain couples TRBV29-1 to TRBJ2-5; no clear D gene. The germline CDR1 and CDR2 sequences are SQVTM and ANQGSEA. V lost 0 bases, J lost 0 bases, and 8 bases lay in between. The length of the CDR3 is 14 residues.

This clone was picked up one time. J is TRBJ1-2 and V is TRBV9; TRBD1 is a possible D gene (6 bases). V was cut by 2 bases and J by 3 bases, with 11 bases left in between. This CDR3 has 14 amino acids. Germline values: CDR1 SGDLS, CDR2 YYNGEE. CDR3 residues: CASSVSGEDYGYTF. As DNA, the CDR3 is TGTGCCAGCAGCGTTTCAGGGGAGGACTATGGCTACACCTTC.

The chain carries TRBV5-1 and TRBJ1-2; 7 bases fit TRBD1. V shed 0 bases and J 6 bases; nucleotides not matched to a gene: 5. This CDR3 is built from 14 residues. Germline CDR1 and CDR2: SGHRS and YFSETQ. The CDR3, as DNA: TGCGCCAGCAGCTTGGTAACAGGGGAAAATGGCTACACCTTC. Residues: CASSLVTGENGYTF.

This chain links TRBV5-4 with TRBJ1-1; D is ambiguous. V shed 0 bases and J shed 0 bases, with 9 bases lying between them. CDR1 is SGHNT and CDR2 is YYREEE in the germline V gene (reference sequence). This CDR3 is 15 amino acids long. The CDR3 DNA reads as TGTGCCAGCAGCTTGGCCGGCAGACTGAACACTGAAGCTTTCTTT. It is translated as CASSLAGRLNTEAFF. The full variable domain, completed using reference TRBV5-4 and TRBJ1-1, is ETGVTQSPTHLIKTRGQQVTLRCSSQSGHNTVSWYQQALGQGPQFIFQYYREEENGRGNFPPRFSGLQFPNYSSELNVNALELDDSALYLCASSLAGRLNTEAFFGQGTRLTVV.

The V and J genes are TRBV19 and TRBJ2-1, with a weak D call TRBD2 (6 bases). The CDR3 length is 13 residues. Germline CDR1 is LNHDA and CDR2 is SQIVND (reference sequence). Trimming pared 5 bases from V and 4 bases from J, leaving 9 bases between. The CDR3 reads CASSVGLYNEQFF. The CDR3 DNA is TGTGCCAGTAGTGTGGGACTTTACAATGAGCAGTTCTTC.

The chain recombines TRBV7-2 with TRBJ1-2; the D gene is possibly TRBD1 (5 bases). The germline V and J ends were trimmed by 0 bases and 4 bases, with 15 bases remaining between them. CDR1 is SGHTA, CDR2 FQGNSA, per germline. There are 16 residues in the CDR3. Written as DNA, the CDR3 is TGTGCCAGCAGCTTAGCTAGGACAATCGGTGCCTATGGCTACACCTTC. Its translation is CASSLARTIGAYGYTF.

The chain couples TRBV6-4 to TRBJ1-5; 8 bases align to TRBD1. The CDR3 is 14 residues long. V was pared by 8 bases and J by 6 bases, with 9 bases of the junction left unmatched. Germline values: CDR1 MRHNA, CDR2 SNTAGT. CDR3 bases: TGTGCCAGCTCGCCTGCAGGGGGCGGTCAGCCCCAGCATTTT. Encoded protein: CASSPAGGGQPQHF.

The rearrangement links TRBV5-4 to TRBJ1-6, with no clear D. Germline V gene sequence: CDR1 SGHNT, CDR2 YYREEE (reference sequence). This CDR3 region has 14 residues. V dropped 0 bases and J dropped 6 bases, with 7 bases sitting between them. CDR3 bases: TGTGCCAGCAGCTTGGACAGCTTTAATTCACCCCTCCACTTT. Protein sequence: CASSLDSFNSPLHF.

The genes are TRBV19 and TRBJ1-1; D uncertain. Trimming left V 3 bases short and J 0 bases short, with 8 bases between. Germline V CDR1 and CDR2: LNHDA, SQIVND (reference sequence). The CDR3 covers 14 residues. CDR3 sequence: CASSIRRMNTEAFF. CDR3 bases: TGTGCCAGTAGTATTAGACGGATGAACACTGAAGCTTTCTTT.

The chain recombines TRBV27 with TRBJ1-5, with D unclear. This CDR3 spans 13 amino acids. Trimming pared 2 bases from V and 5 bases from J, leaving 7 bases between. Germline CDR1 reads MNHEY; CDR2 reads SMNVEV (reference sequence). The CDR3 bases are TGTGCCAGCAGTTTAGGCTCCCATCAGCCCCAGCATTTT. Protein sequence: CASSLGSHQPQHF.

This sequence joins TRBV6-5 and TRBJ2-7; D uncertain. Germline CDR1 and CDR2: MNHEY and SVGAGI. The V end was cut by 6 bases, the J end by 4 bases, with 16 bases between. The CDR3 totals 14 residues. DNA of the CDR3: TGTGCCAGCAGCCAAGAGACCCCCAGATACGAGCAGTACTTC. Translating gives CASSQETPRYEQYF.

The rearrangement links TRBV9 to TRBJ2-2, with D possibly TRBD1 on 5 matching bases. Germline CDR1 SGDLS, CDR2 YYNGEE. There are 15 residues in the CDR3. V lost 3 bases and J lost 0, with 9 bases in between. The CDR3 loop reads CASSGGHPNTGELFF. The CDR3 region has the DNA TGTGCCAGCAGCGGGGGCCACCCGAACACCGGGGAGCTGTTTTTT.

The CDR3 nucleotides read TGTGCCAGCTCACCACGGCTCGCGGGGGCGAACACCGGGGAGCTGTTTTTT. Translating gives CASSPRLAGANTGELFF. V gene TRBV18 combines with J gene TRBJ2-2; the match to TRBD2 covers 7 bases. This CDR3 contains 17 residues. Germline V lookup: CDR1 KGHSH, CDR2 LQKENI. Trimming at V came to 1 base and at J to 0 bases, leaving 5 bases not matched to a gene.